This is a list of T cell receptor beta chains from one sample in a study of shared clonotypes between healthy human individuals. Sequencing used immunoSEQ multiplex PCR; TCRdb keeps in-frame clones, though not all of them. The table shows some 2,100,000 clones, with about 92% occurring only once. Sequenced input: naive CD8+ T cells from PBMCs. The source of these receptors is a man between 18 and 35 years old in good health. Some clones in this sample may be carry-over from other donors' samples. Each CDR3 is given with its conserved first and last residue. Each record gives: D gene, V gene, clone size, J gene, CDR3 DNA, CDR3 protein. D genes are given only for firm matches. Some rows mark clone size as missing; the rest say once, few, many or name a class of expanded clone.

>TRBD1|TRBV15|NA|TRBJ2-1
TGTGCCACCAGCAGAGATAAGGACAGGGGGTACAATGAGCAGTTCTTC
CATSRDKDRGYNEQFF
>NA|TRBV29-1|NA|TRBJ1-2
TGCAGCGTTGATGGCCCGGTGAAGGGTGACTATGGCTACACCTTC
CSVDGPVKGDYGYTF
>TRBD1|TRBV2|NA|TRBJ1-3
TGTGCCAGCAGTGCCACAGGGGGTGGAAACACCATATATTTT
CASSATGGGNTIYF
>TRBD1|TRBV6-5|NA|TRBJ1-1
TGTGCCAGTACAGGGGGATACACTGAAGCTTTCTTT
CASTGGYTEAFF
>NA|TRBV6-1|NA|TRBJ2-7
TGTGCCACTACCCCCCGGCCGACCTCCGAGCAGTACTTC
CATTPRPTSEQYF
>NA|TRBV7-9|NA|TRBJ2-3
TGTGCCAGCAGCTTTTGGGGGACGGACACAGATACGCAGTATTTT
CASSFWGTDTDTQYF
>NA|TRBV15|NA|TRBJ1-1
TGTGCCACCAGCAGAGAACAGGCTAAGAACACTGAAGCTTTCTTT
CATSREQAKNTEAFF
>NA|TRBV7-9|few|TRBJ2-1
TGTGCCAGCAGCTTTGACACCAATGAGCAGTTCTTC
CASSFDTNEQFF
>TRBD2|TRBV6-1|NA|TRBJ2-7
TGTGCCAGCAGTGATGCACTAGCGGGGGGATACGAGCAGTACTTC
CASSDALAGGYEQYF
>NA|TRBV27|NA|TRBJ2-7
TGTGCCAGCAGTTTAGATTTTTCCTACGAGCAGTACTTC
CASSLDFSYEQYF
>NA|TRBV9|once|TRBJ2-7
TGTGCCAGCAGCGTAGGACTAGATCCCCACGAGCAGTACTTC
CASSVGLDPHEQYF
>NA|TRBV19|NA|TRBJ2-1
TGTGCCAGTAGTATGCCACGCCCGGCCCCCTACAATGAGCAGTTCTTC
CASSMPRPAPYNEQFF
>NA|TRBV19|NA|TRBJ2-6
TGTGCCAGCTCCCCCTCTGGGGCCAACGTCCTGACTTTC
CASSPSGANVLTF
>TRBD1|TRBV6-6|NA|TRBJ2-7
TGTGCCAGCAGGTCCGGGACAGGGAATTCCTACGAGCAGTACTTC
CASRSGTGNSYEQYF
>NA|TRBV4-1|NA|TRBJ2-5
TGCGCCAGCAGCCGGAGGCCCCAGGGCGTCCTGGAGACCCAGTACTTC
CASSRRPQGVLETQYF
>NA|TRBV9|once|TRBJ2-7
TGTGCCAGCAGCGTAGCTCCCACTTACGAGCAGTACTTC
CASSVAPTYEQYF
>TRBD1|TRBV7-3|NA|TRBJ2-1
TGTGCCAGCAGCTCCACAGGGGCCAACTCCTACAATGAGCAGTTCTTC
CASSSTGANSYNEQFF
>NA|TRBV27|NA|TRBJ2-1
TGTGCCAGCACGTCAGGTAGGGGCAATGAGCAGTTCTTC
CASTSGRGNEQFF
>TRBD1|TRBV6-6|NA|TRBJ1-5
TGTGCCAGCAGCCCCGAAGGACAGGGGAATCAGCCCCAGCATTTT
CASSPEGQGNQPQHF
>NA|TRBV11-3|NA|TRBJ2-1
TGTGCCAGCAGCCTGAGGGACACCCGAGGAGAGCAGTTCTTC
CASSLRDTRGEQFF
>NA|TRBV6-1|NA|TRBJ2-2
TGTGCCAGCAGTGAGACAGCATCGAACACCGGGGAGCTGTTTTTT
CASSETASNTGELFF
>TRBD2|TRBV10-2|NA|TRBJ2-1
TGCGCCAGCAGTGAGCGGGTGGGAGGGAGAGGAGACAATGAGCAGTTCTTC
CASSERVGGRGDNEQFF